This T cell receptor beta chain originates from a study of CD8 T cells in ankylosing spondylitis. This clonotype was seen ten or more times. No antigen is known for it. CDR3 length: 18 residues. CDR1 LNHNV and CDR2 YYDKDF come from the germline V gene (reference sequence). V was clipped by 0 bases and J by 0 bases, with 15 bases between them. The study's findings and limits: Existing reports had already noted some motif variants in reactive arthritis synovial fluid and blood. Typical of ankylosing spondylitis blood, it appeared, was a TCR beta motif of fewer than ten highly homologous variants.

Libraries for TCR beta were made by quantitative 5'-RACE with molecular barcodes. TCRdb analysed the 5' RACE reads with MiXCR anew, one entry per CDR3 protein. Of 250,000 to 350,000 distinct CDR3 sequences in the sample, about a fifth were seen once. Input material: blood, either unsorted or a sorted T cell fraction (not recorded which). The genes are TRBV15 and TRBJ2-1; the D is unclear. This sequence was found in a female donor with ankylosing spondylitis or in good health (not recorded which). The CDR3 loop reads CATSREKGFASSYNEQFF. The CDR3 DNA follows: TGTGCCACCAGCAGAGAAAAGGGCTTCGCGAGCTCCTACAATGAGCAGTTCTTC.